This passage covers 15 T cell receptor beta chains from one sample sequenced in a study of cytomegalovirus exposure and HLA in healthy donors. A multiplex PCR was run with 60 Vbeta primers and 13 Jbeta primers. The table came from immunoSEQ multiplex PCR; TCRdb's copy has only in-frame clones and leaves some out. The data contain 150,000 to 200,000 clones, about 80% of them singletons. The sample consisted of PBMCs. The receptors were sampled from a man in his forties in good health and CMV-seropositive.

This clone is a singleton in its sample. The chain recombines TRBV5-1 with TRBJ2-7, with 10 bases fitting TRBD1. Germline loops: CDR1 SGHRS, CDR2 YFSETQ. The CDR3 spans 15 residues. Germline trimming cut 1 base from V and 5 bases from J; bases unmatched to any gene: 6. In DNA, the CDR3 is TGCGCCAGCAGCTTGTCGGGACAGGGGCTTAACGAGCAGTACTTC. It yields the protein CASSLSGQGLNEQYF.

The chain has TRBV6-4 and TRBJ2-3; a possible D gene is TRBD2 (6 bases). The CDR3 runs 14 residues. V was clipped by 6 bases and J by 5 bases, with 15 bases between them. Germline V lookup: CDR1 MRHNA, CDR2 SNTAGT. The CDR3 nucleotides read TGTGCCAGCAGCACCAGCTGGAGGGGAGATACGCAGTATTTT. Protein product: CASSTSWRGDTQYF.

This clone came up a few times. The junction departs from germline at one end; a sequencing error may be responsible. This chain links TRBV5-1 with TRBJ2-4, with 8 positions matching TRBD1. Germline V CDR1 and CDR2: SGHRS, YFSETQ. This CDR3 region has 14 residues. CDR3 DNA: TGCGCCAGCAGCTTGGCCAGGACAGGGAACAGTCAGTACTTC. It translates to CASSLARTGNSQYF.

The DNA of the CDR3 is TGTGCCAGCTCACCACCGTCAGGGGCCGCACATGAAAAACTGTTTTTT. Translating gives CASSPPSGAAHEKLFF. The chain couples TRBV18 to TRBJ1-4; D may be TRBD1 (6 bases). Germline V gene lookup returns CDR1 KGHSH and CDR2 LQKENI. There are 16 residues in the CDR3. V gave up 0 bases and J gave up 6 bases, with 14 bases separating them. The full variable domain, completed using reference TRBV18 and TRBJ1-4, is NAGVMQNPRHLVRRRGQEARLRCSPMKGHSHVYWYRQLPEEGLKFMVYLQKENIIDESGMPKERFSAEFPKEGPSILRIQQVVRGDSAAYFCASSPPSGAAHEKLFFGSGTQLSVL.

The chain joins TRBV5-1 to TRBJ2-3, with 10 bases lining up with TRBD2. Germline-derived CDR1 and CDR2 are SGHRS and YFSETQ. CDR3 length: 16 residues. The J segment lost 2 bases and the V segment lost 3 bases, leaving 6 bases of the junction unmatched. Written as DNA, the CDR3 is TGCGCCAGCAGCTCCGGGACTAGCGCGCTCACAGATACGCAGTATTTT. Translating gives CASSSGTSALTDTQYF.

The CDR3 sequence is CASSEGGQGRGETQYF. Written as DNA, the CDR3 is TGTGCCAGCAGTGAAGGAGGCCAGGGGCGCGGGGAGACCCAGTACTTC. V usage is TRBV6-1 and J usage is TRBJ2-5; a weak D match, TRBD1 (6 bases). V shed 1 base and J shed 5 bases, with 17 bases lying between them. Germline loops: CDR1 MNHNS, CDR2 SASEGT. The CDR3 has 16 residues.

V gene TRBV6-5 combines with J gene TRBJ1-2, with unresolved D. Germline V gene lookup returns CDR1 MNHEY and CDR2 SVGAGI. V was shortened by 6 bases and J by 8 bases, with 19 bases between the two germline ends. This CDR3 is 14 amino acids long. CDR3 in amino acids: CASRPSIETVGYTF. CDR3 in DNA: TGTGCCAGCAGACCCTCAATCGAGACTGTAGGCTACACCTTC.

This clone was found once. The rearrangement joins TRBV29-1 to TRBJ2-3, with 7 bases that match TRBD2. This CDR3 contains 15 residues. The V segment lost 4 bases and the J segment 1 base; nucleotides outside the gene matches: 8. Per the germline V gene, CDR1 is SQVTM and CDR2 is ANQGSEA. The CDR3 DNA reads as TGCAGCGTTGGGGTAACGGCGGGAGGCACAGATACGCAGTATTTT. Its translation: CSVGVTAGGTDTQYF.

This rearrangement joins TRBV6-1 to TRBJ1-1, with no clear D. V was clipped by 5 bases and J by 0 bases, with 10 bases between them. This CDR3 has 14 amino acids. Looked up from germline, CDR1 is MNHNS and CDR2 is SASEGT. CDR3 sequence (DNA): TGTGCCAGCAGTTCGGGTTTCATGAACACTGAAGCTTTCTTT. Translating gives CASSSGFMNTEAFF.

The J gene is TRBJ2-1, the V gene TRBV9; perhaps TRBD2 as D (6 bases). This CDR3 contains 14 residues. CDR1 SGDLS and CDR2 YYNGEE come from the germline V gene. V was pared by 3 bases and J by 5 bases, with 12 bases between. The CDR3 DNA follows: TGTGCCAGCAGCGGGACTACCGTACACAATGAGCAGTTCTTC. Its translation is CASSGTTVHNEQFF.

This clone was counted once. Relative to the germline gene, one junction end is altered; a read error may explain this. This rearrangement joins TRBV29-1 to TRBJ2-4, with TRBD1 identical over 10 bases. The CDR3 runs to 15 residues. Germline CDR1 reads SQVTM; CDR2 reads ANQGSEA. The DNA of the CDR3 is TGCAGCGTTTCCCGGACAGGGGGAGGCAAAAACAGTCAGTACTTC. It is translated as CSVSRTGGGKNSQYF.

Details on this clone: Distinct nucleotide sequences in the sample also encode this CDR3. The chain uses TRBV7-9 and TRBJ1-1; D perhaps matches TRBD1 (6 bases). Germline CDR1 and CDR2: SEHNR and FQNEAQ (reference sequence). The V end lost 2 bases, the J end lost 1 base, and 11 bases lay between the germline ends. The CDR3 has 15 residues. As DNA, the CDR3 is TGTGCCAGCAGCTTACGTGGGGGCCGGAACACTGAAGCTTTCTTT. It encodes CASSLRGGRNTEAFF.

The rearrangement joins TRBV5-4 to TRBJ2-2; 9 positions match TRBD1. Looked up from germline, CDR1 is SGHNT and CDR2 is YYREEE (reference sequence). The CDR3 loop spans 16 amino acids. V lost 3 bases, J lost 0 bases, and 3 bases stayed unmatched. The CDR3 DNA sequence: TGTGCCAGCAGCTCGACAGGGGGGGCGAACACCGGGGAGCTGTTTTTT. Encoded protein: CASSSTGGANTGELFF.

This chain joins TRBV7-9 and TRBJ2-1, with D maybe TRBD2 (5 bases). CDR3 length: 13 residues. Trimming pared 3 bases from V and 9 bases from J, leaving 12 bases between. Germline lookup yields CDR1 SEHNR and CDR2 FQNEAQ (reference sequence). The CDR3 region has the DNA TGTGCCAGCAGCTTGGACGGGAACAGTGAGCAGTTCTTC. Protein sequence: CASSLDGNSEQFF.

The chain combines TRBV28 with TRBJ1-2; D ambiguous. V was shortened by 8 bases and J by 2 bases, with 12 bases between the two germline ends. CDR3 length equals 13 residues. The germline CDR1 and CDR2 sequences are MDHEN and SYDVKM. CDR3 region: CASETSLNYGYTF. CDR3 DNA sequence: TGTGCCAGCGAAACAAGTTTAAACTATGGCTACACCTTC.